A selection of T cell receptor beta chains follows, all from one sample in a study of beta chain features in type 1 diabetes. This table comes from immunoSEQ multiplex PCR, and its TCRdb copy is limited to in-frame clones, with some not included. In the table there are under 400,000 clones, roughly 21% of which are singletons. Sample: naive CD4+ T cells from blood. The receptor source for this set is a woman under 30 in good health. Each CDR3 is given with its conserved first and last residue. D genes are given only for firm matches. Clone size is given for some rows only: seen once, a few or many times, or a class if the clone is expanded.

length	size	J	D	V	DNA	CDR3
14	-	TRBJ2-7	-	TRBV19	TGTGCCAGTAGTATTGGAACAGGCTCCTACGAGCAGTACTTC	CASSIGTGSYEQYF
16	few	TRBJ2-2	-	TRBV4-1	TGCGCCAGCAGCCAACCGTACAGGGTGAGCACCGGGGAGCTGTTTTTT	CASSQPYRVSTGELFF
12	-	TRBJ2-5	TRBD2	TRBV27	TGTGCCAGCAGTACCGCCGGGAGGGCCCAGTACTTC	CASSTAGRAQYF
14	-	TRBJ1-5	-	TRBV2	TGTGCCAGCAGTGGACCCGCGGACAATCAGCCCCAGCATTTT	CASSGPADNQPQHF
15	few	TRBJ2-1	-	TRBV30	TGTGCCTGGAGTGTAGGACAGAGCTCCTACAATGAGCAGTTCTTC	CAWSVGQSSYNEQFF
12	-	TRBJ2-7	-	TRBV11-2	TGTGCCAGCAGCTTAGATCGGGACGAGCAGTACTTC	CASSLDRDEQYF
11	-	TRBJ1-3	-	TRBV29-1	TGCAGCGTTGCGAGTGGAAACACCATATATTTT	CSVASGNTIYF
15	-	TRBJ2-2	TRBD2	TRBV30	TGTGCCTGGAGCCGACTAGCGGGTGAGACCGGGGAGCTGTTTTTT	CAWSRLAGETGELFF
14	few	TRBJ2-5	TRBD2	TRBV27	TGTGCCAGCATCCCCCGGGGAGGGAAAGAGACCCAGTACTTC	CASIPRGGKETQYF
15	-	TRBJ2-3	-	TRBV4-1	TGCGCCAGCAGCCAAGGACAGATTCTGACAGATACGCAGTATTTT	CASSQGQILTDTQYF
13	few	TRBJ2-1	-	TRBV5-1	TGCGCCAGCAGCTTGATCCGGGAAACTGAGCAGTTCTTC	CASSLIRETEQFF
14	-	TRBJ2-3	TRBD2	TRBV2	TGTGCCAGCAGTTATAGCGGGAGAACAGATACGCAGTATTTT	CASSYSGRTDTQYF
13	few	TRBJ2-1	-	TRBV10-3	TGTGCCATCAGCCTGCTGGGAGGCAATGAGCAGTTCTTC	CAISLLGGNEQFF
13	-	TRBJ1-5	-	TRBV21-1	TGTGCCATGTTGAGAGGTAGTGTTCAGCCCCAGCATTTT	CAMLRGSVQPQHF
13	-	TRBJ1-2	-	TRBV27	TGTGCCAGCAGTTTAAGGGCAGGGATTGGCTACACCTTC	CASSLRAGIGYTF
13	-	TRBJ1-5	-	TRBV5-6	TGTGCCAGCAGCTCCGGGAGTAATCAGCCCCAGCATTTT	CASSSGSNQPQHF
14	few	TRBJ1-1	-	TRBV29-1	TGCAGCTCCGGAAGTATGGAGTTGAACACTGAAGCTTTCTTT	CSSGSMELNTEAFF
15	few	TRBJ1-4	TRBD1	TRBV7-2	TGTGCCAGCAGCTCCTGGACAGGTGGAGATGAAAAACTGTTTTTT	CASSSWTGGDEKLFF
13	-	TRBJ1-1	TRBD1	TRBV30	TGTGCCTCTGCAGGACAGGGGGTGACTGAAGCTTTCTTT	CASAGQGVTEAFF
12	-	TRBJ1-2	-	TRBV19	TGTGCCAGTAGTAAGGCAGGGGAAGGCTACACCTTC	CASSKAGEGYTF
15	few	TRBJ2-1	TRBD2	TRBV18	TGTGCCAGCTCATCACGACTAGCGGGAGGGCATGAGCAGTTCTTC	CASSSRLAGGHEQFF
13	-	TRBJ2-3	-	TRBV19	TGTGCCAGTAGTGGGCTACACACAGATACGCAGTATTTT	CASSGLHTDTQYF
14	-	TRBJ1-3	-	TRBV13	TGTGCCAGCAGCCTGCGGACAGCTGGAAACACCATATATTTT	CASSLRTAGNTIYF
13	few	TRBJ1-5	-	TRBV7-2	TGTGCCAGCAGCTTGGGGGGGCATCAGCCCCAGCATTTT	CASSLGGHQPQHF
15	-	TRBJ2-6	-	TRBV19	TGTGCCAGTAGTACTACAGGGATTGGGGCCAACGTCCTGACTTTC	CASSTTGIGANVLTF
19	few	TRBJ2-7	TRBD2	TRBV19	TGTGCCAGTAGTATAAGGCTAGCGGGCGCGCCCTGGTCCTCCTACGAGCAGTACTTC	CASSIRLAGAPWSSYEQYF
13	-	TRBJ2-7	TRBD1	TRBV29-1	TGCAGCGTTAGACAGGGAAGCTCCTACGAGCAGTACTTC	CSVRQGSSYEQYF
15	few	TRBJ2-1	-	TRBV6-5	TGTGCCAGCAGGCCCCGCCTACAGGGATACAATGAGCAGTTCTTC	CASRPRLQGYNEQFF
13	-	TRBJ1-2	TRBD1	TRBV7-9	TGTGCCAGCAGGGCGACAGGGGGCGACGGCTACACCTTC	CASRATGGDGYTF
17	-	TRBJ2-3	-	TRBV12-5	TGTGCTAGTGGTTTGGCACTCAGGGGCCCAAGCACAGATACGCAGTATTTT	CASGLALRGPSTDTQYF
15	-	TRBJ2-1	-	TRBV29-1	TGCAGCGTTGCAGGAGAAAGACAGGCGACCTTGGGGCAGTTCTTC	CSVAGERQATLGQFF
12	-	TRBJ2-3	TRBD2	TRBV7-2	TGTGCCAGCAGCTCTAGCGGGAGTTGGCAGTATTTT	CASSSSGSWQYF